The rows below give T cell receptor beta chains drawn from one sample of a study of T cells in Graves' hyperthyroidism and ophthalmopathy. TCRdb used MiXCR to reprocess the multiplex PCR reads, holding one entry per CDR3 protein. The profile shows roughly 570,000 distinct CDR3 sequences, around 45% of them singletons. The sequenced sample consisted of peripheral blood or thyroid tissue (not recorded which). These receptors were collected from a woman between 18 and 30 years old with Graves' hyperthyroidism. CDR3s include the opening cysteine and the closing phenylalanine or tryptophan. A D gene is named only where the DNA matches it firmly. Clone size is shown for a subset of rows, as once, few, many or a class of expanded clone.

d_gene,v_gene,j_gene,abundance,CDR3nt,CDR3aa
NA,TRBV2,TRBJ1-3,NA,TGTGCCAGCAGGTTATTGGAAAGCCAAGGAGGCCCGGGAAACACCATATATTTT,CASRLLESQGGPGNTIYF
TRBD2,TRBV10-1,TRBJ2-1,many,TGCGCCAGCAGTGAGTCGCGGCGGGAGGGTTTTGAGCAGTTCTTC,CASSESRREGFEQFF
TRBD2,TRBV4-1,TRBJ2-3,few,TGCGCCAGCAGCCACAGACTAGCGGCCCCGGATACGCAGTATTTT,CASSHRLAAPDTQYF
NA,TRBV20-1,TRBJ1-1,few,TGCAGTGCTAGAGATAGGACTGAAGCTTTCTTT,CSARDRTEAFF
NA,TRBV20-1,TRBJ1-5,many,TGCAGTGTGGGCGAGGGGTATAGCAATCAGCCCCAGCATTTT,CSVGEGYSNQPQHF
NA,TRBV5-1,TRBJ1-5,NA,TGTGCCAGCAGTATATCCGGGACCCCGTACAATGAGCAGCCCCAGCATTTT,CASSISGTPYNEQPQHF
NA,TRBV10-3,TRBJ1-1,NA,TGTGCCATCAGCGCACAGGGCATGAACACTGAAGCTTTCTTT,CAISAQGMNTEAFF
NA,TRBV7-2,TRBJ2-7,many,TGTGCCAGCAGCTTTGCAGCTCGGGACGAGCAGTACTTC,CASSFAARDEQYF
NA,TRBV20-1,TRBJ1-4,many,TGCAGTGCTAGAGATCGGGGTGAAAAACTGTTTTTT,CSARDRGEKLFF
TRBD2,TRBV24-1,TRBJ2-2,NA,TGTGCCACCAGTGAGCACACTAGCGGGGGTACCGGGGAGCTGTTTTTT,CATSEHTSGGTGELFF
NA,TRBV10-3,TRBJ2-7,NA,TGTGCCATCAGTGAGTACGGGACCATCTCCTACGAGCAGTACTTC,CAISEYGTISYEQYF
NA,TRBV5-6,TRBJ2-7,NA,TGTGCCAGCAGCTTAGGAGCAGGGGGGGGACGCGAGCAGTACTTC,CASSLGAGGGREQYF
TRBD2,TRBV10-3,TRBJ2-3,few,TGTGCCACCAAAAGCCGGGTCCTAGCGGGAGCCACCACTAGCACAGATACGCAGTATTTT,CATKSRVLAGATTSTDTQYF
NA,TRBV29-1,TRBJ1-5,NA,TGCAGCGCGACTAGCGGGGAGACCCAGCATTTT,CSATSGETQHF
NA,TRBV2,TRBJ2-7,NA,TGTGCCAGCAGGGGGACATTTTACTCCTACGAGCAGTACTTC,CASRGTFYSYEQYF
NA,TRBV5-6,TRBJ2-7,many,TGTGCCAGCAGCTTTACTAGGGGCGAGCAGTACTTC,CASSFTRGEQYF
NA,TRBV9,TRBJ1-1,NA,TGTGCCAGCAGCGTAGTAGGGGCGAGGGGGACTGAAGCTTTCTTT,CASSVVGARGTEAFF
TRBD2,TRBV20-1,TRBJ2-5,many,TGCAGTGCCGCGTCCGGGGAGGGGTACCAAGAGACCCAGTACTTC,CSAASGEGYQETQYF
NA,TRBV15,TRBJ2-7,NA,TGTGCCACCAGCAGCTTAGAACTAGCAAACTCCTACGAGCAGTACTTC,CATSSLELANSYEQYF
NA,TRBV27,TRBJ1-4,few,TGTGCCAGCAGTTTACCTGGACAGAAGAAAAAACTGTTTTTT,CASSLPGQKKKLFF
NA,TRBV19,TRBJ1-5,NA,TGTGCCAGTATCTCCCAGGGGTTTGAACAGCCCCAGCATTTT,CASISQGFEQPQHF
TRBD1,TRBV20-1,TRBJ2-3,many,TGCAGTGCTAGAGTCGGACAGGGAGCAGATACGCAGTATTTT,CSARVGQGADTQYF
NA,TRBV7-2,TRBJ2-2,once,TGTGCCAGCAGCTTAGGGGTGGAGGGGCTGTTTTTT,CASSLGVEGLFF
TRBD1,TRBV7-2,TRBJ1-6,NA,TGTACCACCGGGACAGGGGGCTCACCCCTCCACTTT,CTTGTGGSPLHF
NA,TRBV7-6,TRBJ1-2,many,TGTGCCAGCAGCTTATCCAGAAACTATGGCTACACCTTC,CASSLSRNYGYTF
NA,TRBV5-6,TRBJ2-2,NA,TGTGCCAGCAGCCCGGGTTGGTTGAAGCGGGAGCTGTTTTTT,CASSPGWLKRELFF
TRBD1,TRBV7-9,TRBJ2-7,many,TGCGCCAGCAGCTTGCGGGACAGGGCCTACGAGCAGTACTTC,CASSLRDRAYEQYF
TRBD1,TRBV12-3/TRBV12-4,TRBJ1-1,many,TGTGCCAGCAGCTGGACAGGATCCGACACTGAAGCTTTCTTT,CASSWTGSDTEAFF
TRBD2,TRBV7-2,TRBJ2-7,NA,TGTGCCAGCAGCTTAGAGGGGCGGGACTACATAATCAATGAGCAGTACTTC,CASSLEGRDYIINEQYF
TRBD2,TRBV19,TRBJ2-7,NA,TGTGCCAGTAGTCAAACCCCCTTTGGGACTAGCGGGAGATACCTCTACGAGCAGTACTTC,CASSQTPFGTSGRYLYEQYF
TRBD2,TRBV14,TRBJ2-7,many,TGTGCCAGCAGCCATGGACTAGTTCTCGAGCAGTACTTC,CASSHGLVLEQYF